Listed below are T cell receptor beta chains from one sample, sequenced in a study of blood T cell repertoires in COVID-19. The data were produced by immunoSEQ multiplex PCR, yet TCRdb's version contains in-frame clones alone and is incomplete. This table has about 290,000 clones, roughly 90% appearing once. Input material: peripheral blood. These receptors came from a woman aged 30 to 39 with COVID-19, enrolled during active disease. The CDR3 runs from the conserved cysteine through the conserved F or W. The D gene is left open where the match is weak. The listing skips clone size in some rows; elsewhere it reads once, few, many or a size class.

J | V | size | length | D | CDR3 | DNA
TRBJ2-1 | TRBV3-1/TRBV3-2 | - | 12 | - | CASRGGANEQFF | TGTGCCAGCAGAGGGGGGGCTAATGAGCAGTTCTTC
TRBJ2-2 | TRBV4-1 | - | 16 | - | CASSQQGGLRVGELFF | TGCGCCAGCAGCCAACAGGGGGGCCTTAGAGTCGGGGAGCTGTTTTTT
TRBJ1-6 | TRBV6-5 | - | 13 | - | CASSYLRVSPLHF | TGTGCCAGCAGTTACTTGAGGGTCTCACCCCTCCACTTT
TRBJ1-3 | TRBV18 | - | 20 | - | CASSPSIHRVRGFSGNTIYF | TGTGCCAGCTCACCTTCAATACACAGGGTTCGGGGATTCTCTGGAAACACCATATATTTT
TRBJ2-3 | TRBV10-3 | - | 12 | - | CAISVQGDTQYF | TGTGCCATCAGTGTTCAGGGAGATACGCAGTATTTT
TRBJ1-6 | TRBV21-1 | - | 16 | - | CARPTLRGSYNSPLHF | TGTGCCAGACCTACATTGAGGGGGTCCTATAATTCACCCCTCCACTTT
TRBJ1-2 | TRBV5-1 | - | 16 | - | CASSPYGTPTNYGYTF | TGCGCCAGCAGTCCCTACGGGACACCGACTAACTATGGCTACACCTTC
TRBJ1-3 | TRBV2 | few | 12 | - | CASGASGNTIYF | TGTGCCAGCGGGGCCTCTGGAAACACCATATATTTT
TRBJ1-1 | TRBV7-8 | - | 16 | - | CASSLGGAGARTEAFF | TGTGCCAGCAGCTTAGGCGGCGCGGGGGCGAGAACTGAAGCTTTCTTT
TRBJ2-1 | TRBV12-5 | - | 15 | - | CASGLQGSSYNEQFF | TGTGCTAGTGGTTTGCAGGGGAGCTCCTACAATGAGCAGTTCTTC
TRBJ2-7 | TRBV19 | - | 14 | - | CASSIVSGAYEQYF | TGTGCCAGTAGTATCGTCTCGGGGGCCTACGAGCAGTACTTC
TRBJ1-2 | TRBV4-1 | - | 17 | - | CASSQDSPQGDRSGYTF | TGCGCCAGCAGCCAAGATTCGCCCCAAGGGGATAGAAGTGGCTACACCTTC
TRBJ1-4 | TRBV7-9 | - | 15 | TRBD1 | CASSPWDSGPEKLFF | TGTGCCAGCAGCCCATGGGACAGTGGTCCGGAAAAACTGTTTTTT
TRBJ1-2 | TRBV5-6 | - | 15 | - | CASSFKRLANYGYTF | TGTGCCAGCAGCTTCAAACGGCTAGCTAACTATGGCTACACCTTC
TRBJ1-2 | TRBV2 | - | 15 | TRBD1 | CASSPKTGSRYGYTF | TGTGCCAGCAGTCCGAAGACAGGGTCTAGGTATGGCTACACCTTC
TRBJ1-4 | TRBV5-1 | - | 18 | TRBD1 | CASSLEGQGWGANEKLFF | TGCGCCAGCAGCTTGGAAGGACAGGGATGGGGAGCTAATGAAAAACTGTTTTTT
TRBJ1-1 | TRBV7-9 | - | 12 | - | CASSTRGTEAFF | TGTGCCAGCAGCACAAGGGGCACTGAAGCTTTCTTT
TRBJ1-6 | TRBV21-1 | few | 15 | - | CASSEGHRVNSPLHF | TGTGCCAGCAGCGAGGGACACCGGGTAAATTCACCCCTCCACTTT
TRBJ1-2 | TRBV3-1/TRBV3-2 | - | 13 | - | CASSRNWAPAHTF | TGTGCCAGCAGCCGCAACTGGGCGCCTGCCCACACCTTC
TRBJ2-3 | TRBV4-2 | - | 19 | TRBD2 | CASSQDDGISGGRSDTQYF | TGTGCCAGCAGCCAAGATGATGGGATCAGCGGGGGGAGGTCAGATACGCAGTATTTT